Listed below are T cell receptor beta chains from one sample, sequenced in a study of post-analysis software for immune sequencing data. One entry per CDR3 protein, called by TCRdb with MiXCR from the PCR reads. The sample holds approximately 250,000 distinct CDR3 sequences, just over 35% seen once. The sequenced material came from blood. The source is a girl aged 10 to 17 with multiple sclerosis. Both conserved end residues are part of each CDR3. D genes are given only for firm matches. Only part of the rows carry a size: once, few, many, or a class if the clone is expanded.

J gene | D gene | clone size | V gene | CDR3 protein | CDR3 DNA
TRBJ2-2 | TRBD1 | NA | TRBV5-1 | CASSMTGINTGELFF | TGCGCCAGCAGCATGACAGGGATTAACACCGGGGAGCTGTTTTTT
TRBJ2-7 | TRBD1 | few | TRBV5-6 | CASSLAGQGSYEQYF | TGTGCCAGCAGCTTGGCGGGACAGGGAAGCTACGAGCAGTACTTC
TRBJ2-1 | TRBD2 | many | TRBV19 | CASSTSLGGAYNEQFF | TGTGCCAGTAGTACAAGCCTCGGGGGGGCCTACAATGAGCAGTTCTTC
TRBJ2-1 | NA | many | TRBV2 | CASRGVEQFF | TGTGCCAGCAGGGGGGTTGAGCAGTTCTTC
TRBJ1-5 | NA | many | TRBV7-2 | CASSFGDISSQPQHF | TGTGCCAGCAGCTTTGGGGACATTTCAAGTCAGCCCCAGCATTTT
TRBJ2-4 | NA | many | TRBV19 | CASSILNGDGIQYF | TGTGCCAGTAGTATTTTAAATGGGGATGGCATTCAGTACTTC
TRBJ1-4 | NA | NA | TRBV27 | CASSPGTTQVKKLFF | TGTGCCAGCAGTCCCGGGACAACTCAAGTGAAAAAACTGTTTTTT
TRBJ2-7 | NA | many | TRBV5-8 | CASSLAGQSYEQYF | TGTGCCAGCAGCTTGGCCGGTCAGTCCTACGAGCAGTACTTC
TRBJ1-4 | TRBD1 | few | TRBV7-9 | CASSLGVTGVEDEKLFF | TGTGCCAGCAGCTTAGGAGTGACAGGGGTCGAGGATGAAAAACTGTTTTTT
TRBJ1-1 | NA | NA | TRBV6-5 | CASSCLQGNTEAFF | TGTGCCAGCAGTTGCCTGCAGGGAAACACTGAAGCTTTCTTT
TRBJ1-2 | NA | many | TRBV10-3 | CAIEGGIGYTF | TGTGCCATCGAGGGAGGGATAGGCTACACCTTC
TRBJ1-1 | NA | few | TRBV14 | CASSHATEAFF | TGTGCCAGCAGCCATGCCACTGAAGCTTTCTTT
TRBJ2-3 | NA | many | TRBV20-1 | CSAGTRSTDTQYF | TGCAGTGCCGGGACGCGTAGCACAGATACGCAGTATTTT
TRBJ2-7 | TRBD2 | once | TRBV20-1 | CSARDRGGTFYEQYF | TGCAGTGCTAGAGATCGGGGGGGGACGTTCTACGAGCAGTACTTC
TRBJ2-7 | NA | NA | TRBV11-2 | CASSGLRYNEQHF | TGTGCCAGCAGCGGGCTACGTTACAATGAGCAGCACTTC
TRBJ2-7 | TRBD1 | few | TRBV29-1 | CSVEGDRDLISYEQYF | TGCAGCGTTGAAGGGGACAGGGACCTTATATCCTACGAGCAGTACTTC
TRBJ2-5 | NA | NA | TRBV7-3 | CASSQGGHQETQYF | TGTGCCAGCAGCCAAGGGGGTCACCAAGAGACCCAGTACTTC
TRBJ1-1 | NA | few | TRBV2 | CASSEALGPTEAFF | TGTGCCAGCAGTGAAGCGCTGGGGCCCACTGAAGCTTTCTTT
TRBJ1-2 | NA | NA | TRBV5-1 | CASRNSWGRVDGYTF | TGCGCCAGCAGAAACAGCTGGGGGCGGGTCGATGGCTACACCTTC
TRBJ1-2 | NA | many | TRBV5-1 | CASSIDSNANYGYTF | TGCGCCAGCAGCATTGACAGTAACGCTAACTATGGCTACACCTTC
TRBJ2-7 | TRBD2 | NA | TRBV10-3 | CAISPGGERERFDEQYF | TGTGCCATCAGCCCCGGGGGGGAGCGGGAGCGCTTTGATGAGCAGTACTTC
TRBJ2-7 | NA | many | TRBV20-1 | CSARDLRLLSYEQYF | TGCAGTGCTAGAGATCTACGACTTCTATCCTACGAGCAGTACTTC
TRBJ2-3 | TRBD2 | many | TRBV6-1 | CATVSGRMDTQYF | TGTGCCACCGTTAGCGGGAGGATGGATACGCAGTATTTT
TRBJ1-1 | NA | NA | TRBV6-2/TRBV6-3 | CASRNREGTEAFF | TGTGCCAGCAGAAACAGGGAGGGCACTGAAGCTTTCTTT
TRBJ2-6 | TRBD2 | many | TRBV6-1 | CASSLTSGGFSSGANVLTF | TGTGCCAGCAGTCTGACTAGCGGGGGGTTTAGCTCTGGGGCCAACGTCCTGACTTTC
TRBJ1-2 | TRBD1 | NA | TRBV29-1 | CSVEGTGIPYGYTF | TGCAGCGTTGAAGGGACAGGGATCCCCTATGGCTACACCTTC
TRBJ2-5 | TRBD2 | NA | TRBV19 | CASSILGGRAETQYF | TGTGCCAGTAGTATCCTCGGCGGGAGGGCAGAGACCCAGTACTTC
TRBJ1-4 | TRBD1 | many | TRBV25-1 | CASSGGTGGVPTNEKLFF | TGTGCCAGCAGTGGCGGGACAGGGGGCGTCCCCACTAATGAAAAACTGTTTTTT
TRBJ2-1 | NA | many | TRBV29-1 | CSVRPRGRYNEQFF | TGCAGCGTTCGGCCCCGGGGGCGGTACAATGAGCAGTTCTTC